These 17 T cell receptor beta chains share one sample of origin, sequenced in a study of T cell repertoires in cytomegalovirus infection. Using its own MiXCR run on the reads, TCRdb lists one record per CDR3 protein. Of nearly 650,000 distinct CDR3 sequences listed, 24% are singletons. The sample consisted of CD8+ T cells from PBMCs. All receptors derive from a human donor in good health (CMV status not recorded). Some clones in this sample may be carry-over from other donors' samples.

This clonotype has at least ten counts. The chain uses TRBV11-1 and TRBJ2-6; possibly TRBD1 for D (5 bases). The length of the CDR3 is 17 residues. Germline V lookup: CDR1 SGHAT, CDR2 FQDESV (reference sequence). V gave up 3 bases and J gave up 2 bases, with 14 bases separating them. CDR3 nucleotide sequence: TGTGCCAGCAGCTTTCAGGGTTGGCTGGCTGGGGCCAACGTCCTGACTTTC. It codes for CASSFQGWLAGANVLTF.

This clonotype was observed a few times. This rearrangement joins TRBV27 to TRBJ2-3; 12 bases are a match to TRBD2. The CDR3 covers 18 residues. Germline V gene lookup returns CDR1 MNHEY and CDR2 SMNVEV (reference sequence). V was pared by 2 bases and J by 2 bases, with 8 bases of the junction left unmatched. The CDR3 sequence: CASSLAASGGVHTDTQYF. The CDR3 DNA reads as TGTGCCAGCAGTTTAGCGGCTAGCGGGGGGGTTCACACAGATACGCAGTATTTT.

The rearrangement uses TRBV5-5 and TRBJ2-7, with unresolved D. The CDR3 runs 12 residues. The V end lost 1 base, the J end lost 3 bases, and 5 bases lay between the germline ends. CDR1 and CDR2 (germline): SGHKS, YYEKEE (reference sequence). As DNA, the CDR3 is TGTGCCAGCAGCTTGTATAACTACGAGCAGTACGTC. This gives the protein CASSLYNYEQYV.

The genes are TRBV7-6 and TRBJ2-3; 14 positions agree with TRBD2. The CDR3 runs to 16 residues. V shed 4 bases, J shed 5 bases, and the junction held 5 bases outside the gene matches. CDR1 SGHVS and CDR2 FNYEAQ come from the germline V gene. The CDR3 loop reads CASSSSGLAGVDTQYF. DNA of the CDR3: TGTGCCAGCAGCTCTTCGGGACTAGCGGGGGTAGATACGCAGTATTTT.

This clonotype was counted between two and nine times. V is TRBV6-2 or TRBV6-3 and J is TRBJ1-6; D not certain. V was clipped by 2 bases and J by 0 bases, with 8 bases between them. The CDR3 length is 16 residues. Germline-derived CDR1 and CDR2 are MNHEY and SVGEGT. CDR3 in amino acids: CASSYGQTSYNSPLHF. DNA of the CDR3: TGTGCCAGCAGTTACGGGCAGACCTCCTATAATTCACCCCTCCACTTT.

This clonotype was seen ten or more times. This rearrangement joins TRBV7-9 to TRBJ2-7; no clear D. Germline CDR1 SEHNR, CDR2 FQNEAQ (reference sequence). Trimming left V 1 base short and J 2 bases short, with 9 bases between. The CDR3 runs 14 residues. CDR3 bases: TGTGCCAGCAGCTTAGATCGGCCACCCTACGAGCAGTACGTC. Protein sequence: CASSLDRPPYEQYV.

V and J are TRBV7-9 and TRBJ1-2; unclear D gene. The CDR3 sequence is 12 residues long. V lost 1 base to trimming and J lost 5 bases, with 5 bases between them. The germline CDR1 and CDR2 sequences are SEHNR and FQNEAQ (reference sequence). CDR3 sequence (DNA): TGTGCCAGCAGCTTAGAGCAGTATGGCTACACCTTC. This sequence encodes CASSLEQYGYTF.

This clonotype has ten or more counts. The chain uses TRBV7-9 and TRBJ1-6; D possibly corresponds to TRBD1 (5 bases). V was shortened by 6 bases and J by 9 bases, with 15 bases between the two germline ends. The length of the CDR3 is 14 residues. Germline loops: CDR1 SEHNR, CDR2 FQNEAQ (reference sequence). DNA of the CDR3: TGTGCCAGCAGTTTGCCAGGGATGGGTTCACCCCTCCACTTT. As protein: CASSLPGMGSPLHF.

This clonotype was seen a handful of times. This chain joins TRBV7-2 and TRBJ2-7, with 9 bases fitting TRBD1. In germline, CDR1 is SGHTA, CDR2 FQGNSA. The V gene end was trimmed by 6 bases and the J gene end by 4 bases; junction bases not matched to a gene: 10. The CDR3 length is 15 residues. The CDR3 DNA reads TGTGCCAGCAGTATGCCCGACAGGGGGGAGTACGAGCAGTACTTC. Amino acid sequence: CASSMPDRGEYEQYF.

This clonotype has ten or more counts. The chain employs TRBV7-9 and TRBJ2-3; 8 positions match TRBD2. The V gene end was trimmed by 1 base and the J gene end by 4 bases; junction bases not matched to a gene: 4. From germline, CDR1 is SEHNR and CDR2 FQNEAQ (reference sequence). This CDR3 contains 15 residues. CDR3 amino acids: CASSLGLARADTQYF. In DNA, the CDR3 is TGTGCCAGCAGCTTAGGACTAGCGCGGGCAGATACGCAGTATTTT.

Only a few counts were recorded for this clonotype. The chain recombines TRBV14 with TRBJ2-7; D gene uncertain. CDR1 SGHDN and CDR2 FVKESK come from the germline V gene. V lost 1 base and J lost 2, with 12 bases in between. The CDR3 contains 15 residues. CDR3 nucleotide sequence: TGTGCCAGCAGCCAAGGGCCGAAAGGCACCTACGAGCAGTACGTC. It translates to CASSQGPKGTYEQYV.

A single count supports this clonotype. The CDR3 DNA follows: TGCAGTGCTAGGGGACAGAAATACGAGCAGTACTTC. It specifies CSARGQKYEQYF. The chain recombines TRBV20-1 with TRBJ2-7; 7 bases match TRBD1. This CDR3 comprises 12 residues. The ends lost 3 bases at V and 4 bases at J; junction bases unmatched: 3. Germline CDR1 reads DFQATT; CDR2 reads SNEGSKA (reference sequence).

There are a few counts of this clonotype. V gene TRBV2 combines with J gene TRBJ2-7; 10 bases align to TRBD1. Germline values: CDR1 SNHLY, CDR2 FYNNEI. J lost 4 bases, V lost 6 bases, and 3 bases had no gene match. This CDR3 region has 13 residues. The CDR3 DNA follows: TGTGCCAGCAGGAGACAGGGGGCTTACGAGCAGTACGTC. Protein product: CASRRQGAYEQYV.

The J gene is TRBJ2-1, the V gene TRBV20-1; D is ambiguous. Trimming stripped 6 bases from V and 2 bases from J, with 14 bases between. The germline V gene encodes CDR1 DFQATT and CDR2 SNEGSKA (reference sequence). CDR3 length: 14 amino acids. CDR3 loop: CSARWWDPYNEQFF. CDR3 DNA sequence: TGCAGTGCGCGGTGGTGGGATCCCTACAATGAGCAGTTCTTC.

The gene calls are TRBV4-2 and TRBJ1-2; a weak D match, TRBD1 (6 bases). V shed 0 bases and J shed 1 base, with 15 bases lying between them. CDR1 is LGHNA, CDR2 YNFKEQ, per germline. The CDR3 covers 17 residues. This chain's CDR3 is CASSQEAGGQLNYGYTF. The CDR3 nucleotides read TGTGCCAGCAGCCAAGAAGCTGGAGGACAGCTTAACTATGGCTACACCTTC.

V and J are TRBV7-9 and TRBJ2-1; 7 bases are a match to TRBD2. The CDR3 is 17 residues long. V shed 3 bases and J 5 bases; nucleotides not matched to a gene: 13. Germline V gene sequence: CDR1 SEHNR, CDR2 FQNEAQ (reference sequence). This CDR3 reads CASSLSSRRGLDNEQFF. The CDR3 nucleotides are TGTGCCAGCAGCTTGTCTTCTAGGCGGGGGTTAGACAATGAGCAGTTCTTC.

This clonotype came up a few times. A junction boundary mismatches the germline segment, possibly from a read error. The V call is TRBV6-2 or TRBV6-3, the J call TRBJ1-5, with a weak D call TRBD1 (6 bases). The germline V gene has CDR1 MNHEY and CDR2 SVGEGT. CDR3 length equals 15 residues. CDR3 amino acids: CASTGGQDSDQPQHF. Here the CDR3 DNA reads TGTGCCAGCACCGGGGGCCAGGATAGCGATCAGCCCCAGCATTTT.